This is a list of T cell receptor beta chains from one sample in a study of T-cell memory formation after mild COVID-19. TCRdb analysed the 5' RACE reads with MiXCR anew, one entry per CDR3 protein. The sample contains about 200,000 distinct CDR3 sequences, over 9.5% of which appear only once. The sample was PBMCs or a T cell subset sorted from them (not recorded which). These receptors all stem from a man in his late teens or twenties who had mild COVID-19 (a few samples of this study predate the infection). Cell type and time point are not known. Both conserved end residues are part of each CDR3. A D gene is named only where the DNA matches it firmly. Clone size is not always given. Where it is, it says once, few, many or a class for expanded clones.

>TRBJ1-1|TRBV6-5|-|-
CASSYSGTLNTEAFF
TGTGCCAGCAGTTACTCCGGGACTTTGAACACTGAAGCTTTCTTT
>TRBJ2-3|TRBV12-3/TRBV12-4|many|-
CASSRTSTDTQYF
TGTGCCAGCAGTCGGACGAGCACAGATACGCAGTATTTT
>TRBJ2-2|TRBV5-8|-|-
CASSLPRLNTGELFF
TGTGCCAGCAGCTTGCCTCGCTTGAACACCGGGGAGCTGTTTTTT
>TRBJ1-6|TRBV4-3|many|-
CASSQDTASGGSFNSPLHF
TGCGCCAGCAGCCAAGATACCGCCTCCGGTGGGTCCTTTAATTCACCCCTCCACTTT
>TRBJ1-4|TRBV4-1|many|TRBD1
CASSQDDRATEKLFF
TGCGCCAGCAGCCAAGATGACAGGGCTACCGAAAAACTGTTTTTT
>TRBJ1-4|TRBV5-4|few|-
CASSLLGAGKKLFF
TGTGCCAGCAGCCTTCTTGGGGCGGGAAAGAAACTGTTTTTT
>TRBJ2-5|TRBV29-1|-|-
CSVGGFWETQYF
TGCAGCGTGGGGGGCTTTTGGGAGACCCAGTACTTC
>TRBJ2-2|TRBV12-3/TRBV12-4|few|TRBD1
CASSSTTGGNTGELFF
TGTGCCAGCAGTTCCACTACAGGGGGCAACACCGGGGAGCTGTTTTTT
>TRBJ2-3|TRBV4-1|-|TRBD2
CASSQESRGTSGGTDTQYF
TGCGCCAGCAGCCAAGAAAGTCGGGGGACTAGCGGGGGCACAGATACGCAGTATTTT
>TRBJ1-5|TRBV12-3/TRBV12-4|many|-
CASSLRIPQPQHF
TGTGCCAGCAGTTTGCGGATTCCTCAGCCCCAGCATTTT
>TRBJ2-1|TRBV7-8|-|-
CASSLARRVQFF
TGTGCCAGCAGCTTAGCCCGCCGAGTGCAGTTCTTC
>TRBJ1-2|TRBV12-3/TRBV12-4|many|-
CASSQDRVYGYTF
TGTGCCAGCAGTCAGGACAGAGTCTATGGCTACACCTTC
>TRBJ2-2|TRBV19|few|-
CASKVGGNTGELFF
TGTGCCAGTAAGGTCGGGGGGAACACCGGGGAGCTGTTTTTT
>TRBJ2-2|TRBV9|-|-
CASSVWGANTGELFF
TGTGCCAGCAGCGTCTGGGGCGCGAACACCGGGGAGCTGTTTTTT
>TRBJ2-5|TRBV5-1|-|-
CASSLEEGGRETQYF
TGCGCCAGCAGCTTGGAGGAAGGGGGTCGAGAGACCCAGTACTTC
>TRBJ2-3|TRBV11-2|-|-
CASSLVGASRDTQYF
TGTGCCAGCAGCTTAGTCGGGGCCTCGAGAGATACGCAGTATTTT
>TRBJ1-2|TRBV7-9|few|TRBD1
CASSPRTALEGACTF
TGTGCCAGCAGCCCTCGGACCGCTTTGGAGGGGGCATGCACCTTC
>TRBJ2-3|TRBV3-1|many|TRBD2
CASSQGVSGGAGTQYF
TGTGCCAGCAGCCAAGGGGTCAGCGGGGGGGCCGGTACGCAGTATTTT
>TRBJ1-2|TRBV5-1|-|TRBD1
CASSSTGQGHGYTF
TGCGCCAGCAGCTCCACCGGACAGGGACACGGCTACACCTTC
>TRBJ1-5|TRBV4-3|-|-
CASSQVAGRENQPQHF
TGCGCCAGCAGCCAAGTAGCAGGCAGGGAGAATCAGCCCCAGCATTTT
>TRBJ2-5|TRBV7-2|-|-
CASSLGGRTQYF
TGTGCCAGCAGCCTTGGGGGTCGGACCCAGTACTTC
>TRBJ1-4|TRBV12-3/TRBV12-4|-|-
CASRFSGFTSNEKLFF
TGTGCCAGTCGTTTTTCCGGATTTACCAGTAATGAAAAACTGTTTTTT
>TRBJ1-5|TRBV6-2/TRBV6-3|-|-
CASSLPASGGRGNQPQHF
TGTGCCAGCAGTCTACCCGCTTCGGGGGGCAGAGGCAATCAGCCCCAGCATTTT
>TRBJ1-1|TRBV6-5|many|-
CASSYSIQGGNTEAFF
TGTGCCAGCAGTTACTCCATACAGGGCGGAAACACTGAAGCTTTCTTT
>TRBJ1-2|TRBV7-2|many|-
CASSPDTYGYTF
TGTGCCAGCAGCCCGGACACCTATGGCTACACCTTC
>TRBJ1-6|TRBV6-5|few|-
CASSYEGKNGSPLHF
TGTGCCAGCAGTTACGAGGGGAAGAATGGTTCACCCCTCCACTTT
>TRBJ1-2|TRBV12-3/TRBV12-4|-|TRBD1
CASSLASTGGGYTF
TGTGCCAGCAGTTTAGCCTCGACAGGGGGGGGCTACACCTTC
>TRBJ2-3|TRBV20-1|-|-
CSAQLWGTRSTDTQYF
TGCAGTGCGCAACTCTGGGGGACCCGCAGCACAGATACGCAGTATTTT
>TRBJ1-4|TRBV2|-|-
CASSREGQGGEKLFF
TGTGCCAGCAGTCGCGAGGGGCAGGGCGGAGAAAAACTGTTTTTT
>TRBJ2-1|TRBV9|few|-
CASSPRGALRGEQFF
TGTGCCAGCAGCCCCCGGGGGGCCTTACGGGGTGAGCAGTTCTTC
>TRBJ2-3|TRBV4-2|-|TRBD2
CASSQDTRGGRSTDTQYF
TGTGCCAGCAGCCAAGACACCCGGGGGGGGCGGAGCACAGATACGCAGTATTTT
>TRBJ1-2|TRBV10-2|few|-
CASSDSRYGYTF
TGCGCCAGCAGTGATTCGAGATATGGCTACACCTTC
>TRBJ1-1|TRBV4-1|-|-
CASSKIQGAAFF
TGCGCCAGCAGTAAGATACAGGGAGCCGCTTTCTTT
>TRBJ2-5|TRBV29-1|-|-
CSVVGTHQETQYF
TGCAGCGTTGTGGGGACTCACCAAGAGACCCAGTACTTC
>TRBJ1-5|TRBV6-2/TRBV6-3|-|-
CATRFWGRNGRKDYSNQPQHF
TGTGCCACTCGGTTCTGGGGGCGAAACGGCCGCAAAGACTATAGCAATCAGCCCCAGCATTTT
>TRBJ1-4|TRBV5-1|many|TRBD1
CASSLAGTANEKLFF
TGCGCCAGCAGCTTGGCCGGGACAGCGAATGAAAAACTGTTTTTT
>TRBJ2-7|TRBV4-1|many|TRBD1
CASSPSGQGYSYEQYF
TGCGCCAGCAGCCCGTCCGGACAGGGGTACTCCTACGAGCAGTACTTC
>TRBJ1-1|TRBV6-5|few|TRBD1
CASSQWDREGEAFF
TGTGCCAGCAGTCAGTGGGACAGGGAGGGTGAAGCTTTCTTT
>TRBJ2-6|TRBV11-2|many|-
CASSSPRVIGGSGANVLTF
TGTGCCAGCAGCTCGCCTAGGGTAATCGGGGGCTCTGGGGCCAACGTCCTGACTTTC
>TRBJ1-5|TRBV20-1|-|-
CSGSGSNQPQHF
TGCAGTGGGTCAGGTAGCAATCAGCCCCAGCATTTT
>TRBJ1-2|TRBV5-5|-|-
CASSMRGTYGYTF
TGTGCCAGCAGCATGCGGGGGACTTATGGCTACACCTTC
>TRBJ2-2|TRBV30|-|-
CAWSVGTHGELFF
TGTGCCTGGAGTGTAGGGACGCATGGGGAGCTGTTTTTT
>TRBJ2-1|TRBV7-2|many|-
CASSLGVGRNEQFF
TGTGCCAGCAGCTTAGGTGTAGGACGCAATGAGCAGTTCTTC
>TRBJ1-6|TRBV10-3|few|-
CAISPGPGPGSPLHF
TGTGCCATCAGTCCCGGTCCGGGGCCCGGTTCACCCCTCCACTTT
>TRBJ2-5|TRBV7-9|many|-
CASSLTSSVMETQYF
TGTGCCAGCAGCTTAACATCATCAGTAATGGAGACCCAGTACTTC
>TRBJ2-5|TRBV10-1|few|TRBD1
CASSESGTEQETQYF
TGCGCCAGCAGTGAGTCCGGGACAGAGCAAGAGACCCAGTACTTC
>TRBJ2-5|TRBV5-1|few|-
CASSPQGGQETQYF
TGCGCCAGCAGCCCTCAGGGGGGCCAAGAGACCCAGTACTTC
>TRBJ1-5|TRBV16|-|-
CASSQGSSNQPQHF
TGTGCCAGCAGCCAGGGGTCTAGCAATCAGCCCCAGCATTTT
>TRBJ2-5|TRBV4-1|-|-
CASSLVGVGGETQYF
TGCGCCAGCAGCCTCGTGGGGGTCGGTGGAGAGACCCAGTACTTC
>TRBJ2-1|TRBV11-2|few|-
CASSPWQRDAQFF
TGTGCCAGCAGCCCATGGCAAAGGGATGCGCAGTTCTTC
>TRBJ2-7|TRBV30|-|-
CTWGMGDGEQYF
TGTACCTGGGGTATGGGGGATGGGGAGCAGTACTTC
>TRBJ2-7|TRBV10-3|-|-
CAITRGVGFEQYF
TGTGCCATCACGAGAGGGGTGGGTTTCGAGCAGTACTTC
>TRBJ1-6|TRBV6-5|many|TRBD1
CASSYTQGLESPLHF
TGTGCCAGCAGTTACACACAGGGGTTGGAGTCACCCCTCCACTTT
>TRBJ1-2|TRBV20-1|few|-
CSAPVGLGQSNYGYTF
TGCAGTGCCCCTGTGGGCTTAGGACAGTCTAACTATGGCTACACCTTC
>TRBJ1-1|TRBV20-1|few|-
CSVGLFNTEAFF
TGCAGTGTGGGACTCTTCAACACTGAAGCTTTCTTT